Following are 2 T cell receptor beta chains from one sample sequenced in a study of blood T cell repertoires in COVID-19. Here immunoSEQ multiplex PCR was the method, and the copy in TCRdb shows in-frame clones only, minus some. The sample carries almost 80,000 clones, around 84% recorded once. The source material was peripheral blood. Receptors were obtained from a woman aged 65 to 85 with acute or convalescent COVID-19.

The chain has TRBV5-1 and TRBJ2-1; D gene ambiguous. V shed 0 bases and J shed 4 bases, with 8 bases lying between them. Germline values: CDR1 SGHRS, CDR2 YFSETQ. The CDR3 sequence is 14 residues long. The CDR3 bases are TGCGCCAGCAGCTTGGAGTACGGTTACAATGAGCAGTTCTTC. This encodes CASSLEYGYNEQFF.

The chain carries TRBV30 and TRBJ2-3, with a weak D call TRBD1 (5 bases). This CDR3 comprises 16 residues. Deletions cut 8 bases from V and 1 base from J, with 22 bases between. Germline lookup yields CDR1 GTSNPN and CDR2 SVGIG (reference sequence). The CDR3 DNA sequence: TGTGCCAGAGAAAGGGGCCGGAACAAGCGCACAGATACGCAGTATTTT. Translation gives CARERGRNKRTDTQYF.